This T cell receptor beta chain was observed in a study of blood T cell repertoires in COVID-19 (dated by TCRdb to the early 2020s). Study-level background: Samples covering the acute and convalescent phases of COVID-19 were provided by collaborators in the United States, Italy and Spain. Subjects who had been exposed to COVID-19, were actively infected with it, or had recovered from it provided the deeply sampled blood TCRbeta repertoires that made up the dataset. Samples came from the ongoing ImmuneRACE study (first 160 participants) plus 1,254 subjects from 6 global collaborators. HLA class I and class II types, where available, came from metadata supplied by the sample provider rather than from assay-based typing. The material from the prospective study consisted of cDNA or gDNA derived from T cells, B-cell-depleted T cells, or PBMCs. Sample metadata almost always included a de-identified subject ID, COVID-19 status, age in years and sex. The repertoires were released in a freely available public database intended as a resource for research on the immune response to SARS-CoV-2. On the study overall, not on this receptor specifically: Clinical and demographic metadata were provided uncurated, with the amount varying by source and participant.

Collaborating institutions collected whole blood in K2EDTA tubes following their own protocols. Collaborator samples were shipped for TCRbeta analysis as frozen whole blood, isolated PBMCs, or DNA extracted from either sample type. TCRbeta CDR3 regions were amplified from genomic DNA using the immunoSEQ Assay, a bias-controlled multiplex PCR. Processing in the source paper ran as follows. Within the assay, amplification of reference gene primers was used to estimate how many nucleated cells each sample contained. To quantify the absolute abundance of each unique TCRbeta CDR3 rearrangement, sequence reads were collapsed and filtered. For each sample, productive Simpson clonality was calculated as the square root of Simpson's diversity index across productive rearrangements. TCRdb retrieved this table from immuneACCESS and kept in-frame rearrangements only. Not all clones are present; in checked studies, unresolved V genes account for under half, and no reason is known for the remainder. V and J calls and clone size follow that table, whereas D and trimming were derived from the DNA. The sample profile shows some 150,000 clones; roughly nine tenths of them were found once. In total, the top ten clones hold about 15% of the sample.

The germline V gene encodes CDR1 SNHLY and CDR2 FYNNEI. After removal of 7 bases from V and 9 bases from J, the junction retains 13 bases not matched to a gene. The CDR3 sequence holds 14 residues, the cysteine and phenylalanine included. Of all the DNA, just the CDR3 is kept, 42 bases in frame from base 1. A note on this clone: Its antigen remains undetermined. Within one base of it there is no much larger clone, and no base qualities were kept.

The sequenced material came from peripheral blood. The chain joins TRBV2 to TRBJ2-7; 9 central nucleotides agree with TRBD1. This receptor was obtained from a woman in her 40s with acute or convalescent COVID-19. The nucleotide sequence reads as follows: TGTGCCAGCAAACCTACCGGGACAGGGCCGCGGCAGTACTTC. It is translated as CASKPTGTGPRQYF.